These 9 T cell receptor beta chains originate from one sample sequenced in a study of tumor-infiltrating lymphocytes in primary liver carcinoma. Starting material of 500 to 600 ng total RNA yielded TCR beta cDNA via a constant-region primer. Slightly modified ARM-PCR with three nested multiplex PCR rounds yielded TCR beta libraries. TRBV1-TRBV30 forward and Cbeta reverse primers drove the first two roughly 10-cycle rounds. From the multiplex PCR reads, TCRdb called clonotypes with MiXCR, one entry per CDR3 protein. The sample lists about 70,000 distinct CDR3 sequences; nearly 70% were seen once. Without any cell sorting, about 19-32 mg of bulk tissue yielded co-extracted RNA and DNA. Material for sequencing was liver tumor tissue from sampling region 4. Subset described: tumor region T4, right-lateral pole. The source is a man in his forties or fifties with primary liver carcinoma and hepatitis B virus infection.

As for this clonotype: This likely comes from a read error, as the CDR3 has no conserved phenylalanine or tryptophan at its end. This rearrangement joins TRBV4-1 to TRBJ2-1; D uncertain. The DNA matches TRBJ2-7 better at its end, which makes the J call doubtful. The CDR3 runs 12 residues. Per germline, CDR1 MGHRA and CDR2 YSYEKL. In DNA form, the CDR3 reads TGCGCCAGCAGCCAAGAGAGGAATGAGCAGTACCTC. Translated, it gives CASSQERNEQYL.

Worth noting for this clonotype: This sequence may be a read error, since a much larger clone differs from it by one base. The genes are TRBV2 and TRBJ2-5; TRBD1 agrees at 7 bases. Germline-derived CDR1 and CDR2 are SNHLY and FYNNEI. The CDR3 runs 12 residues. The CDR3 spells CASSGGGEIQYF. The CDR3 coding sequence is TGTGCCAGCAGTGGAGGGGGCGAGATCCAGTACTTC.

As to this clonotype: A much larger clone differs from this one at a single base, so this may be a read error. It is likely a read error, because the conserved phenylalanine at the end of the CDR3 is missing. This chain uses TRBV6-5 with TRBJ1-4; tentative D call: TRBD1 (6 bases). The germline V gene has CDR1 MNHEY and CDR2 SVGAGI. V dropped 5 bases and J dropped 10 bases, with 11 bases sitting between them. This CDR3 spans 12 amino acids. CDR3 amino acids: CASSAGGGKLFI. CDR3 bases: TGTGCCAGCAGTGCTGGAGGGGGAAAACTGTTTATT.

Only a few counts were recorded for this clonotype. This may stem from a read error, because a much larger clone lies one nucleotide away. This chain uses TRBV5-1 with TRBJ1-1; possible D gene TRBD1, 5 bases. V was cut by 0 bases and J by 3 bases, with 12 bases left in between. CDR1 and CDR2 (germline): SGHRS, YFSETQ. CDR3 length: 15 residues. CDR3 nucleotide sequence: TGCGCCAGCAGCTTGGACCCCGGGGACGACACTGAAGCTTTCTTT. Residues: CASSLDPGDDTEAFF.

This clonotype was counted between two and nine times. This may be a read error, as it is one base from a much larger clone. CDR3 in DNA: TGTGCCAGCAGCGCCTCCTCAGGAGGAAATGAGCAGTTCTTC. As protein: CASSASSGGNEQFF. The chain carries TRBV7-8 and TRBJ2-1, with D possibly matching TRBD2 (5 bases). Deletions cut 5 bases from V and 7 bases from J, with 15 bases between. The germline V gene encodes CDR1 SGHVS and CDR2 FQNEAQ. The CDR3 sequence is 14 residues long.

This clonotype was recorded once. Here the CDR3 reads CASRSRDSGQETQYF. The CDR3, as DNA: TGTGCCAGCAGATCCCGGGACTCGGGCCAAGAGACCCAGTACTTC. The chain uses TRBV11-2 and TRBJ2-5; a possible D gene is TRBD2 (6 bases). The germline V gene encodes CDR1 SGHAT and CDR2 FQNNGV. V lost 6 bases, J lost 1 base, and 15 bases lay in between. There are 15 residues in the CDR3. Using reference TRBV11-2 and TRBJ2-5 for the parts outside the CDR3, the full variable domain is EAGVAQSPRYKIIEKRQSVAFWCNPISGHATLYWYQQILGQGPKLLIQFQNNGVVDDSQLPKDRFSAERLKGVDSTLKIQPAKLEDSAVYLCASRSRDSGQETQYFGPGTRLLVL.

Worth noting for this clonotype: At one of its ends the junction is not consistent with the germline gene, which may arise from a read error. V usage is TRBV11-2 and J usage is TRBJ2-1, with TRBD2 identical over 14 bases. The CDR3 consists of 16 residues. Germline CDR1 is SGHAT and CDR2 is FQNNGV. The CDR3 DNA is TGTGCTAGCAGCTACTCTTCGACTAGCGGGAGGGGAGGCATGTTCTTC. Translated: CASSYSSTSGRGGMFF.

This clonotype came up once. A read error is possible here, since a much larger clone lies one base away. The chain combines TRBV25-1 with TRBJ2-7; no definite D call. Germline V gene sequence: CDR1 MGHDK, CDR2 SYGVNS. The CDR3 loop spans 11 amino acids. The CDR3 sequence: CATRATYEQCF. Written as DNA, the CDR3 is TGTGCCACTAGGGCGACCTACGAGCAGTGCTTC.

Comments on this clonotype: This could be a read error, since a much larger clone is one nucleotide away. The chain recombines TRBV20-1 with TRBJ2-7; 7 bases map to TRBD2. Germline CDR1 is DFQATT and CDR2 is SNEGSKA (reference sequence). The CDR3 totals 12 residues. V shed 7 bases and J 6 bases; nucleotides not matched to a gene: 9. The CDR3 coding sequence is TGCAGTGTTCCGGGACTAAAGGTCGAGCAGTACTTC. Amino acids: CSVPGLKVEQYF.